Below are 2 T cell receptor beta chains sequenced from a single sample in a study of cytomegalovirus exposure and HLA in healthy donors. Primers included in the PCR were 60 Vbeta and 13 Jbeta primers. Produced via immunoSEQ multiplex PCR; TCRdb's table is partial and in-frame only. The data hold roughly 130,000 clones, with just under 75% observed a single time. The sample taken for sequencing was PBMCs. The receptors were sampled from a man aged 40-49 years in good health and CMV-seropositive.

A word on this clone: The sample has other DNA sequences that encode this CDR3 too. The rearrangement links TRBV6-5 to TRBJ1-1; maybe TRBD1 (6 bases). The germline CDR1 and CDR2 sequences are MNHEY and SVGAGI. Trimming pared 2 bases from V and 0 bases from J, leaving 7 bases between. The CDR3 runs 14 residues. The DNA of the CDR3 is TGTGCCAGCAGTTACGACAGGATGAACACTGAAGCTTTCTTT. This translates into CASSYDRMNTEAFF.

This chain joins TRBV13 and TRBJ1-6; D is possibly TRBD1 (6 bases). The CDR3 length is 15 residues. V gave up 6 bases and J gave up 9 bases, with 18 bases separating them. Germline V lookup: CDR1 PRHDT, CDR2 FYEKMQ (reference sequence). The CDR3 DNA reads TGTGCCAGCAGGATCCGGGGGGGGCAAGTTTCACCCCTCCACTTT. Its protein is CASRIRGGQVSPLHF.